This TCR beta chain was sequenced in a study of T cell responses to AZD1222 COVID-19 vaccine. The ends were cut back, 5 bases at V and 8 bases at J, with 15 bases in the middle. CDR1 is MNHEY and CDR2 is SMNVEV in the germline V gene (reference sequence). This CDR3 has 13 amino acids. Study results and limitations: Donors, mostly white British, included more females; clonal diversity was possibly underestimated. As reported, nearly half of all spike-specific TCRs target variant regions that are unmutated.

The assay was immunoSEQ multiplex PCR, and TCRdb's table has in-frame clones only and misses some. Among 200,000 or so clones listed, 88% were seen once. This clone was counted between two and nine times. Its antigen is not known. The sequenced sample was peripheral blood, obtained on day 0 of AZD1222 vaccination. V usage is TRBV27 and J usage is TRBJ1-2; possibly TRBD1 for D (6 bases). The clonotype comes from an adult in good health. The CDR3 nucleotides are TGTGCCAGCAGTCCCACAGGGATATGGGGCTACACCTTC. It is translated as CASSPTGIWGYTF.